This T cell receptor beta chain was identified during a study of T cells in Graves' hyperthyroidism and ophthalmopathy. General study findings and limits: Researchers report that a 13 V-J model separated ophthalmopathy from stable hyperthyroidism.

RNA transcripts were the template for amplifying TCR beta CDR3 regions. First-round RT-PCR of the TCR CDR3 relied on the HTBI primer set. TCRdb re-called the multiplex PCR reads with MiXCR, one entry per CDR3 protein. The sample records more than 500,000 distinct CDR3 sequences, approximately 48% being singletons. Trimming at V came to 1 base and at J to 4 bases, leaving 5 bases not matched to a gene. The CDR3 runs to 15 residues. The V gene's germline CDR1 is MNHNS and CDR2 SASEGT. This clonotype was recorded at least ten times. Its antigen is not known. Material: peripheral blood or thyroid tissue (not recorded which). The receptor comes from an adult woman with Graves' disease, either hyperthyroidism or ophthalmopathy (not recorded which). This rearrangement joins TRBV6-1 to TRBJ1-2; 8 bases are shared with TRBD1. CDR3 sequence: CASSEGRGHTYGYTF. The CDR3 DNA is TGTGCCAGCAGTGAAGGCAGGGGGCATACCTATGGCTACACCTTC.